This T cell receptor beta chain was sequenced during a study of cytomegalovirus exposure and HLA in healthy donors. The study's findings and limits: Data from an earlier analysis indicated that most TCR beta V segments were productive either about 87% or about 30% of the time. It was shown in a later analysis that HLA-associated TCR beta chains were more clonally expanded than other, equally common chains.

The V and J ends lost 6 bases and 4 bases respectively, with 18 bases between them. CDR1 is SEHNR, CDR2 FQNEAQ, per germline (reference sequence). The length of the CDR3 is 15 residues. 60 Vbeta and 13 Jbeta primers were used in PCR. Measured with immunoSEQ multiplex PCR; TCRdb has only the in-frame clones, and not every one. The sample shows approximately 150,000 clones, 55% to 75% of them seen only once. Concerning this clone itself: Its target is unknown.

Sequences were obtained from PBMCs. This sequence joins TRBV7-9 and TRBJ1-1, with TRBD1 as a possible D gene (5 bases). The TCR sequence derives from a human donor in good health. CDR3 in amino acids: CASSRFMGGVTEAFF. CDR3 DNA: TGTGCCAGCAGTCGATTTATGGGGGGGGTCACTGAAGCTTTCTTT.